This TCR beta chain comes out of a study of shared clonotypes between healthy human individuals. Study-wide background: Per donor, CD8 memory used one plate, CD8 naive used two, CD4 memory used three and CD4 naive used three.

This CDR3 contains 13 residues. The V and J ends lost 3 bases and 1 base respectively, with 6 bases between them. Germline values: CDR1 MDHEN, CDR2 SYDVKM. Study conclusions and caveats: Memory subsets had estimated richness that was generally smaller than that of naive subsets. The sharing of 5% to 5.5% of naive CD4 clonotypes was seen across several donors.

Note on this clone: The antigen is undetermined. The same CDR3 arises from other DNA sequences in this sample as well.

Authors' methods: ImmunoSEQ sequences covered only the junction and lacked quality scores; filtering therefore differed. Profiled with immunoSEQ multiplex PCR; TCRdb holds only in-frame clones, not every one. That table is the source of V, J and clone size, and D and trimming were worked out from the DNA. This sample yields roughly 2.5 million clones, of which 90% to 95% are seen a single time; around 0.14% belongs to the top ten. The clonotype was recovered from a man between 18 and 29 years old in good health. The sample comprised naive CD4+ T cells sorted from blood. Subset in this sample: CD45RA+ positively selected. The chain is built from TRBV28 and TRBJ1-2; D gene ambiguous. In DNA, the CDR3 is TGTGCCAGCAGTTTGAACAGTAACTATGGCTACACCTTC. Its translation is CASSLNSNYGYTF.